The rows below give T cell receptor beta chains drawn from one sample of a study of cytomegalovirus exposure and HLA in healthy donors. TCRdb's copy holds only in-frame clones and misses some; the assay was immunoSEQ multiplex PCR. This table holds approximately 180,000 clones, roughly 77% found once. The source material was PBMCs. These receptor sequences come from a woman aged 45-65 years in good health and CMV-seronegative. The CDR3 runs from the conserved cysteine through the conserved F or W. The order of the fields is clone size, D gene, J gene, V gene, CDR3 protein, CDR3 DNA. A D gene is named only where the DNA matches it firmly. Not all rows give a size; the values are once, few, many and, for expanded clones, a class.

>-|TRBD2|TRBJ2-4|TRBV4-3
CASSQVGTSGIAKNIQYF
TGCGCCAGCAGCCAAGTCGGGACTAGCGGGATAGCCAAAAACATTCAGTACTTC
>-|TRBD1|TRBJ1-1|TRBV2
CASSDKGAGTEAFF
TGTGCCAGCAGTGATAAGGGGGCGGGCACTGAAGCTTTCTTT
>-|-|TRBJ1-1|TRBV4-1
CASSPQQGNTEAFF
TGCGCCAGCAGCCCTCAACAGGGGAACACTGAAGCTTTCTTT
>-|TRBD1|TRBJ1-1|TRBV28
CASSSPTGAIEAFF
TGTGCCAGCAGTTCACCGACAGGGGCAATTGAAGCTTTCTTT
>-|-|TRBJ2-7|TRBV2
CASRPNRGGEQYF
TGTGCCAGCAGACCTAACAGGGGGGGCGAGCAGTACTTC
>-|-|TRBJ1-5|TRBV6-6
CASSYRGESGNQPQHF
TGTGCCAGCAGTTACCGTGGGGAGAGCGGCAATCAGCCCCAGCATTTT
>-|TRBD1|TRBJ2-1|TRBV19
CASSAVGTGYNEQFF
TGTGCCAGCAGTGCTGTGGGGACAGGATACAATGAGCAGTTCTTC
>-|TRBD1|TRBJ2-7|TRBV6-5
CASSYSRQGSYEQYF
TGTGCCAGCAGTTACTCGCGACAGGGATCTTACGAGCAGTACTTC
>-|-|TRBJ2-6|TRBV19
CASSEWRAGVENVLTF
TGTGCCAGTAGCGAATGGAGGGCAGGTGTTGAGAACGTCCTGACTTTC
>-|TRBD2|TRBJ2-3|TRBV4-2
CASSQGAGTSGRDTQYF
TGTGCCAGCAGCCAAGGGGCCGGGACTAGCGGACGAGATACGCAGTATTTT
>-|TRBD2|TRBJ2-1|TRBV5-4
CASTPGLAGVFNEQFF
TGTGCCAGCACCCCGGGACTAGCGGGAGTTTTCAATGAGCAGTTCTTC
>-|-|TRBJ1-5|TRBV6-5
CASSYSGGSQPQHF
TGTGCCAGCAGTTACAGTGGGGGCAGTCAGCCCCAGCATTTT
>few|-|TRBJ1-2|TRBV28
CASSFHPQGYTF
TGTGCCAGCAGCTTCCACCCCCAGGGCTACACCTTC
>once|-|TRBJ1-1|TRBV5-1
CASSLGSLKKGVAFF
TGCGCCAGCAGCTTGGGGTCTCTCAAGAAAGGGGTAGCTTTCTTT
>few|-|TRBJ1-1|TRBV28
CASSLPRNTEAFF
TGTGCCAGCAGTTTACCCAGGAACACTGAAGCTTTCTTT
>-|TRBD1|TRBJ2-3|TRBV7-8
CASSLVTGEQDTQYF
TGTGCCAGCAGCTTGGTGACAGGGGAACAAGATACGCAGTATTTT
>-|-|TRBJ1-2|TRBV28
CASSSRYGYTF
TGTGCCAGCAGTTCTCGCTATGGCTACACCTTC
>-|TRBD1|TRBJ1-4|TRBV19
CASSRPGQANEKLFF
TGTGCCAGTAGTAGACCGGGACAGGCTAATGAAAAACTGTTTTTT